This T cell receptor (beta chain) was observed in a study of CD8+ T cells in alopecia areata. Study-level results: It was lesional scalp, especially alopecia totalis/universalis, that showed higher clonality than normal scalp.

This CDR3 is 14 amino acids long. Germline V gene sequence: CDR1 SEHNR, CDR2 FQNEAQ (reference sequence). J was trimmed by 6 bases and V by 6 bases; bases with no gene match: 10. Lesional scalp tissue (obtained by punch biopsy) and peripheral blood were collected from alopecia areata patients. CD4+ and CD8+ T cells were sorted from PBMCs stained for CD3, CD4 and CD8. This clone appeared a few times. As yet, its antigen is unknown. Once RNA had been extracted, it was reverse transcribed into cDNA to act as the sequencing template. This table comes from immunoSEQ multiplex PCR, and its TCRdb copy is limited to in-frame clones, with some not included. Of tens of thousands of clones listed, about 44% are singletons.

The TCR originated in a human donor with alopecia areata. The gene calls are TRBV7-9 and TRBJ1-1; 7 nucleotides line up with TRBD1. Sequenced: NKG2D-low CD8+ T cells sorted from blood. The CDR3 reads CASRPPTGTAEAFF. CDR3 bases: TGTGCCAGCAGACCCCCGACAGGGACCGCTGAAGCTTTCTTT. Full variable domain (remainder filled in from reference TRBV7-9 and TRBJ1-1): DTGVSQNPRHKITKRGQNVTFRCDPISEHNRLYWYRQTLGQGPEFLTYFQNEAQLEKSRLLSDRFSAERPKGSFSTLEIQRTEQGDSAMYLCASRPPTGTAEAFFGQGTRLTVV.